The rows below give T cell receptor beta chains drawn from one sample of a study of memory CD8 T cells in hepatitis C reinfection. This table comes from immunoSEQ multiplex PCR, and its TCRdb copy is limited to in-frame clones, with some not included. This table has tens of thousands of clones, about 90% appearing once. Sequencing input: naive CD8+ T cells sorted from blood. The origin of the receptors is a man between 18 and 29 years old with hepatitis C virus infection. The CDR3 runs from the conserved cysteine through the conserved F or W. Fields, in order: V gene, D gene, clone size, J gene, CDR3 DNA, CDR3 protein. The D gene is left open where the match is weak. A clone size is listed for some rows: how often the clone was seen (once, few, many), or a class if it is expanded.

v_call: TRBV28; d_call: -; clone_size: -; j_call: TRBJ2-3; cdr3_nt: TGTGCCAGCAGAGAGGTGCCTAGCACAGATACGCAGTATTTT; cdr3_aa: CASREVPSTDTQYF
v_call: TRBV6-5; d_call: -; clone_size: -; j_call: TRBJ2-1; cdr3_nt: TGTGCCAGCACCTGGAGTCCGGGAAATGAGCAGTTCTTC; cdr3_aa: CASTWSPGNEQFF
v_call: TRBV7-9; d_call: -; clone_size: few; j_call: TRBJ2-5; cdr3_nt: TGTGCCAGCAGCCCCTCCCAAATGCGGCGGAAACAAGAGACCCAGTACTTC; cdr3_aa: CASSPSQMRRKQETQYF
v_call: TRBV28; d_call: -; clone_size: -; j_call: TRBJ2-7; cdr3_nt: TGTGCCAGCAGTTTAAGTGACAGCTACGAGCAGTACTTC; cdr3_aa: CASSLSDSYEQYF
v_call: TRBV19; d_call: -; clone_size: -; j_call: TRBJ2-2; cdr3_nt: TGTGCCAGTAGTATTTATGGGGGGATCCCCACCGGGGAGCTGTTTTTT; cdr3_aa: CASSIYGGIPTGELFF
v_call: TRBV5-5; d_call: TRBD1; clone_size: -; j_call: TRBJ1-6; cdr3_nt: TGTGCCAGCAGCTTGGAAGGGGGCGTGGGTTCACCCCTCCACTTT; cdr3_aa: CASSLEGGVGSPLHF
v_call: TRBV4-1; d_call: TRBD2; clone_size: few; j_call: TRBJ2-6; cdr3_nt: TGCGCCAGCAGCCCAGCGGGAGTTGCCTCTGGGGCCAACGTCCTGACTTTC; cdr3_aa: CASSPAGVASGANVLTF
v_call: TRBV6-5; d_call: -; clone_size: -; j_call: TRBJ1-2; cdr3_nt: TGTGCCAGCAGTTATCAAGGGGATGGCTACACCTTC; cdr3_aa: CASSYQGDGYTF
v_call: TRBV28; d_call: -; clone_size: -; j_call: TRBJ1-5; cdr3_nt: TGTGCCAGCAGTTTAGAGAGTAGCAATCAGCCCCAGCATTTT; cdr3_aa: CASSLESSNQPQHF
v_call: TRBV2; d_call: -; clone_size: -; j_call: TRBJ2-5; cdr3_nt: TGTGCCAGCAGTGACGAGAACCAAGAGACCCAGTACTTC; cdr3_aa: CASSDENQETQYF
v_call: TRBV7-8; d_call: -; clone_size: -; j_call: TRBJ2-3; cdr3_nt: TGTGCCAGCAGCTTAGTTTCAACGACAGGTATAACCCGAGATACGCAGTATTTT; cdr3_aa: CASSLVSTTGITRDTQYF
v_call: TRBV19; d_call: -; clone_size: -; j_call: TRBJ2-1; cdr3_nt: TGTGCCAGTAGTCCAGGCAATGAGCAGTTCTTC; cdr3_aa: CASSPGNEQFF
v_call: TRBV11-2; d_call: TRBD2; clone_size: -; j_call: TRBJ2-7; cdr3_nt: TGTGCCAGCAGCTCAGCGGGGGGGCCCTACGAGCAGTACTTC; cdr3_aa: CASSSAGGPYEQYF
v_call: TRBV19; d_call: -; clone_size: -; j_call: TRBJ2-5; cdr3_nt: TGTGCCAGTTCGGCTATCCCCGGGGAGCAGTACTTC; cdr3_aa: CASSAIPGEQYF
v_call: TRBV20-1; d_call: -; clone_size: -; j_call: TRBJ2-4; cdr3_nt: TGCAGTGCTAATCAGGGCAACATTCAGTACTTC; cdr3_aa: CSANQGNIQYF
v_call: TRBV10-3; d_call: -; clone_size: -; j_call: TRBJ1-4; cdr3_nt: TGTGCCATCAGTGCCAGACGACTAGTTTATGATGAAAAACTGTTTTTT; cdr3_aa: CAISARRLVYDEKLFF
v_call: TRBV27; d_call: TRBD2; clone_size: -; j_call: TRBJ2-5; cdr3_nt: TGTGCCAGCAGTTATAGCGGGAACCCCCAAGAGACCCAGTACTTC; cdr3_aa: CASSYSGNPQETQYF
v_call: TRBV5-4; d_call: -; clone_size: -; j_call: TRBJ2-7; cdr3_nt: TGTGCCAGCAGCCCTACAGGGATCTCTACCTACGAGCAGTACTTC; cdr3_aa: CASSPTGISTYEQYF
v_call: TRBV5-6; d_call: TRBD1; clone_size: once; j_call: TRBJ2-5; cdr3_nt: TGTGCCAGCAGGGGGTCCAGGGGGCATCAAGAGACCCAGTACTTC; cdr3_aa: CASRGSRGHQETQYF
v_call: TRBV7-6; d_call: TRBD1; clone_size: -; j_call: TRBJ1-5; cdr3_nt: TGTGCCAGCAGCTTAGGTGGAGGCAGGGGGAGCAATCAGCCCCAGCATTTT; cdr3_aa: CASSLGGGRGSNQPQHF
v_call: TRBV2; d_call: -; clone_size: few; j_call: TRBJ1-3; cdr3_nt: TGTGCCAGCAGTGTATCAGGCTCTGGAAACACCATATATTTT; cdr3_aa: CASSVSGSGNTIYF
v_call: TRBV6-1; d_call: -; clone_size: -; j_call: TRBJ2-3; cdr3_nt: TGTGCCAGCAGTGCCATACTATTGAAAGGGGGGGGCGTCGGAGATACGCAGTATTTT; cdr3_aa: CASSAILLKGGGVGDTQYF
v_call: TRBV6-5; d_call: TRBD2; clone_size: -; j_call: TRBJ2-5; cdr3_nt: TGTGCCAGGAGGACTAGCTGTGAGACCCAGTACTTC; cdr3_aa: CARRTSCETQYF
v_call: TRBV11-2; d_call: -; clone_size: -; j_call: TRBJ1-2; cdr3_nt: TGTGCCAGCAGCCTGGACGGGGGTACCGGCTACACCTTC; cdr3_aa: CASSLDGGTGYTF
v_call: TRBV4-1; d_call: TRBD1; clone_size: -; j_call: TRBJ2-4; cdr3_nt: TGCGCCAGCAGCCAAGTCGGGACAGGACCCAAAAACATTCAGTACTTC; cdr3_aa: CASSQVGTGPKNIQYF
v_call: TRBV7-9; d_call: -; clone_size: -; j_call: TRBJ2-1; cdr3_nt: TGTGCCAGCAGCCTCTCAACAGGTTTCTTGAGGAATGAGCAGTTCTTC; cdr3_aa: CASSLSTGFLRNEQFF
v_call: TRBV19; d_call: TRBD2; clone_size: -; j_call: TRBJ2-1; cdr3_nt: TGTGCCAGTAGTACGGGGGGGGAGTACAATGAGCAGTTCTTC; cdr3_aa: CASSTGGEYNEQFF
v_call: TRBV7-5; d_call: -; clone_size: -; j_call: TRBJ2-5; cdr3_nt: TGTGCCAGAAGCTTTCCTCTGAGCGGACAAGAGACCCAGTACTTC; cdr3_aa: CARSFPLSGQETQYF
v_call: TRBV4-1; d_call: -; clone_size: -; j_call: TRBJ2-1; cdr3_nt: TGCGCCAGCAGCCAAGGGTTACACGGGAATGAGCAGTTCTTC; cdr3_aa: CASSQGLHGNEQFF
v_call: TRBV28; d_call: -; clone_size: -; j_call: TRBJ2-7; cdr3_nt: TGTGCCAGCAGTTTATCAGGGTACACCTACGAGCAGTACTTC; cdr3_aa: CASSLSGYTYEQYF
v_call: TRBV28; d_call: TRBD1; clone_size: -; j_call: TRBJ1-2; cdr3_nt: TGTGCCAGCAGTCCCGGACAGGGTTTCCGCTATGGCTACACCTTC; cdr3_aa: CASSPGQGFRYGYTF
v_call: TRBV6-1; d_call: TRBD1; clone_size: -; j_call: TRBJ2-3; cdr3_nt: TGTGCCAGCAGTGGGACAGGGTTTCGCACAGATACGCAGTATTTT; cdr3_aa: CASSGTGFRTDTQYF
v_call: TRBV19; d_call: TRBD1; clone_size: -; j_call: TRBJ2-2; cdr3_nt: TGTGCCAGTAGTAGCGACAGGGGGGTCACCGGGGAGCTGTTTTTT; cdr3_aa: CASSSDRGVTGELFF
v_call: TRBV13; d_call: TRBD2; clone_size: -; j_call: TRBJ2-1; cdr3_nt: TGTGCCAGCGGCCCCAGCGGGAGGGCCTCCTACAATGAGCAGTTCTTC; cdr3_aa: CASGPSGRASYNEQFF
v_call: TRBV4-3; d_call: TRBD2; clone_size: -; j_call: TRBJ2-3; cdr3_nt: TGCGCCAGCAGCCAAGGAAGCGGGGGGGCCCATACGCAGTATTTT; cdr3_aa: CASSQGSGGAHTQYF
v_call: TRBV5-1; d_call: -; clone_size: -; j_call: TRBJ1-2; cdr3_nt: TGCGCCAGCACCCTGGGAGAGGGCGGCTACACCTTC; cdr3_aa: CASTLGEGGYTF
v_call: TRBV2; d_call: TRBD1; clone_size: -; j_call: TRBJ1-6; cdr3_nt: TGTGCCAGCAGTGATTTGGACAGGGGAGGTTCACCCCTCCACTTT; cdr3_aa: CASSDLDRGGSPLHF
v_call: TRBV29-1; d_call: TRBD1; clone_size: -; j_call: TRBJ1-2; cdr3_nt: TGCAGCGTCCAGGGGGTTTATGGCTACACCTTC; cdr3_aa: CSVQGVYGYTF
v_call: TRBV6-5; d_call: -; clone_size: -; j_call: TRBJ1-4; cdr3_nt: TGTGCCAGCAGTTTTGGGGGGGAAGAAAAACTGTTTTTT; cdr3_aa: CASSFGGEEKLFF
v_call: TRBV5-1; d_call: -; clone_size: -; j_call: TRBJ1-1; cdr3_nt: TGCGCCAGCAACCCGTGGGGGGGTGAGAACACTGAAGCTTTCTTT; cdr3_aa: CASNPWGGENTEAFF